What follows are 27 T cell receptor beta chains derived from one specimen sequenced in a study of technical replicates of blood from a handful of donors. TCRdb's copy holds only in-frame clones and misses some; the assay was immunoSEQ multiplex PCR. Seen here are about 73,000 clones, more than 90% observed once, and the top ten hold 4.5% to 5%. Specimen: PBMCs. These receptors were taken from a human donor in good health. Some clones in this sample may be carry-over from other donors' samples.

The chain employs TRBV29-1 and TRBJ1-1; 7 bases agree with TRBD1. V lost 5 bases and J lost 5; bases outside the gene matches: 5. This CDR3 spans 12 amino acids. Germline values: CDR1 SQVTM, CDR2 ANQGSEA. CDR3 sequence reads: CSVRQGLTEAFF. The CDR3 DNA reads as TGCAGCGTTCGACAGGGTCTTACTGAAGCTTTCTTT.

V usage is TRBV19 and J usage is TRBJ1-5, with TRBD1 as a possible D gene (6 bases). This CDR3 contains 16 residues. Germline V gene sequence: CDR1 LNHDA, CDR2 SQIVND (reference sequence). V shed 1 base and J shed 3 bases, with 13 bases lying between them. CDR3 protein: CASSIVRGGSNQPQHF. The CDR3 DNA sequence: TGTGCCAGTAGTATAGTCCGCGGGGGCTCCAATCAGCCCCAGCATTTT. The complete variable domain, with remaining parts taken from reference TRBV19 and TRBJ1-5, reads DGGITQSPKYLFRKEGQNVTLSCEQNLNHDAMYWYRQDPGQGLRLIYYSQIVNDFQKGDIAEGYSVSREKKESFPLTVTSAQKNPTAFYLCASSIVRGGSNQPQHFGDGTRLSIL.

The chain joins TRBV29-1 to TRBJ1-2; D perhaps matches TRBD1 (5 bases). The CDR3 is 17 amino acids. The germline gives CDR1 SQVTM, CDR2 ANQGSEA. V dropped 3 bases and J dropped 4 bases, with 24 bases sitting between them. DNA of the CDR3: TGCAGCGTTGATGGGGAGGCGGGGGTCGGTTTCGGCTATGGCTACACCTTC. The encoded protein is CSVDGEAGVGFGYGYTF. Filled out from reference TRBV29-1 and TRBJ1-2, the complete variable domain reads SAVISQKPSRDICQRGTSLTIQCQVDSQVTMMFWYRQQPGQSLTLIATANQGSEATYESGFVIDKFPISRPNLTFSTLTVSNMSPEDSSIYLCSVDGEAGVGFGYGYTFGSGTRLTVV.

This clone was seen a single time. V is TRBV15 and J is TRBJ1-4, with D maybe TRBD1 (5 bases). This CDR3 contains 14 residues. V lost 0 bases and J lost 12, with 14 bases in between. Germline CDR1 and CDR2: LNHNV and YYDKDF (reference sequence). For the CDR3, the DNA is TGTGCCACCAGCAGAGATAGGGGAGGAGGAGAACTGTTTTTT. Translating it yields CATSRDRGGGELFF.

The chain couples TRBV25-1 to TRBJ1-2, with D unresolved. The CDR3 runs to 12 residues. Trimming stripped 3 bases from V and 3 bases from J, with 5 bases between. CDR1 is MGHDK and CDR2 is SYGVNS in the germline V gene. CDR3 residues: CASSDRHYGYTF. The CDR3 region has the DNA TGTGCCAGCAGTGACAGGCACTATGGCTACACCTTC.

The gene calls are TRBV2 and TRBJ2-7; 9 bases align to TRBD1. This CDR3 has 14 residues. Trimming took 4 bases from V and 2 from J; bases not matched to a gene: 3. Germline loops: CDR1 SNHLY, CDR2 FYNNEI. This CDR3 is CASSVDRGAYEQYF. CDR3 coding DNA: TGTGCCAGCAGTGTAGACAGGGGGGCCTACGAGCAGTACTTC.

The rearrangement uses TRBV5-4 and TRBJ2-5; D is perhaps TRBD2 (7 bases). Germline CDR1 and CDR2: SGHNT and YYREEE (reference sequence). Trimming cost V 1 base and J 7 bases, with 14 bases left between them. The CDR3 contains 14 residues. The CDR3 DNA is TGTGCCAGCAGCTTGTGGGGGGGGGCGGTGACCCAGTACTTC. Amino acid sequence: CASSLWGGAVTQYF.

For the CDR3, the DNA is TGTGCCAGCAGCCAAGGACAGGGAGAAACTGAAGCTTTCTTT. Its protein is CASSQGQGETEAFF. The V and J genes are TRBV7-8 and TRBJ1-1, with TRBD1 identical over 8 bases. The CDR3 sequence is 14 residues long. J was trimmed by 5 bases and V by 5 bases; bases with no gene match: 7. Germline-derived CDR1 and CDR2 are SGHVS and FQNEAQ.

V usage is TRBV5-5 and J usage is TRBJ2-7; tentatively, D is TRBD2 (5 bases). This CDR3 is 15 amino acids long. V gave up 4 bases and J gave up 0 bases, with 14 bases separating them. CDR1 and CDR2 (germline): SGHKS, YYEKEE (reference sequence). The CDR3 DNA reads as TGTGCCAGCAGCGGGTGGCCGGGGAGCTCCTACGAGCAGTACTTC. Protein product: CASSGWPGSSYEQYF.

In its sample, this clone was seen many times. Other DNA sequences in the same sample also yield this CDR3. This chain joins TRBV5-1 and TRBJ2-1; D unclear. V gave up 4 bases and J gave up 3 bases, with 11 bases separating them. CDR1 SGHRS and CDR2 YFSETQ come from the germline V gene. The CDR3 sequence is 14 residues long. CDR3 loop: CASSPSGGYNEQFF. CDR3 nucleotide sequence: TGCGCCAGCAGCCCCTCCGGCGGCTACAATGAGCAGTTCTTC.

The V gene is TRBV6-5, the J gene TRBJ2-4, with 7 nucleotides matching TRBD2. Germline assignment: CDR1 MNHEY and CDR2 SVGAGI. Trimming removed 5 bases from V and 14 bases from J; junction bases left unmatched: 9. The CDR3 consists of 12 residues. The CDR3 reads CASSPAGGRKYF. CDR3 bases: TGTGCCAGCAGTCCCGCCGGGGGGAGGAAGTACTTC.

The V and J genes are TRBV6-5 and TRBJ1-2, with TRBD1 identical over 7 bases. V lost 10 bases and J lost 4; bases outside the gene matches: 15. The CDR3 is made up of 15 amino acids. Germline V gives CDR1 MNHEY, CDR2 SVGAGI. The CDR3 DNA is TGTGCCACTAAAGGGACAGCGCGTGATCTCTATGGCTACACCTTC. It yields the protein CATKGTARDLYGYTF.

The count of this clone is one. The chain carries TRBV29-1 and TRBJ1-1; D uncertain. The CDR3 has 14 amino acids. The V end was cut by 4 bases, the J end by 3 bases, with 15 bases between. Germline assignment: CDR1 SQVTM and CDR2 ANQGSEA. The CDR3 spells CSVGLRGRDTEAFF. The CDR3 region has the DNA TGCAGCGTTGGTCTGAGAGGGAGGGACACTGAAGCTTTCTTT.

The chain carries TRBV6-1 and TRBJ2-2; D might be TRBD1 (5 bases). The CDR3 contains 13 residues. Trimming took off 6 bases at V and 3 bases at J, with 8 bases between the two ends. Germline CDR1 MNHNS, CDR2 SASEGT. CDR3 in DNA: TGTGCCAGCAGCAGGGCCGACACCGGGGAGCTGTTTTTT. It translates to CASSRADTGELFF.

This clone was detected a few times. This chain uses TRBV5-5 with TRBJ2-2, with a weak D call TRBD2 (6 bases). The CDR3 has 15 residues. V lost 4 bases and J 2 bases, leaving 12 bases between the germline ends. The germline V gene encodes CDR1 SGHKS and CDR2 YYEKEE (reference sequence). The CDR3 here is CASSRERTNTGELFF. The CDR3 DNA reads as TGTGCCAGCAGCCGGGAGCGGACTAACACCGGGGAGCTGTTTTTT. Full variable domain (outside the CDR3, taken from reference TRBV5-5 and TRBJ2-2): DAGVTQSPTHLIKTRGQQVTLRCSPISGHKSVSWYQQVLGQGPQFIFQYYEKEERGRGNFPDRFSARQFPNYSSELNVNALLLGDSALYLCASSRERTNTGELFFGEGSRLTVL.

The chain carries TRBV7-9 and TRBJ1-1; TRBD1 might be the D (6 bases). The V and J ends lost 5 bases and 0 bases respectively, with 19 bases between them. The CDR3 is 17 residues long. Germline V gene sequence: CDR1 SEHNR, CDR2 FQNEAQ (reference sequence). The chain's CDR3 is CASSPPRQDLMNTEAFF. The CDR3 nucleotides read TGTGCCAGCAGCCCTCCCCGACAGGACTTAATGAACACTGAAGCTTTCTTT.

This chain's CDR3 is CASSYQQGARAGELFF. The CDR3 coding sequence is TGTGCCAGCAGTTATCAACAGGGGGCGAGGGCCGGGGAGCTGTTTTTT. This chain links TRBV27 with TRBJ2-2; 9 nucleotides agree with TRBD1. The CDR3 covers 16 residues. The germline V gene encodes CDR1 MNHEY and CDR2 SMNVEV (reference sequence). Trimming took 4 bases from V and 6 from J; bases not matched to a gene: 9.

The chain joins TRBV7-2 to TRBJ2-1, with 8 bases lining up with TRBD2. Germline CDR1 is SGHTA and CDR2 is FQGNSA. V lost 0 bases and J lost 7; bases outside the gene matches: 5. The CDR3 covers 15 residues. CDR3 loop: CASSLAAGGVNEQFF. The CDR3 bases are TGTGCCAGCAGCTTAGCGGCGGGAGGCGTGAATGAGCAGTTCTTC.

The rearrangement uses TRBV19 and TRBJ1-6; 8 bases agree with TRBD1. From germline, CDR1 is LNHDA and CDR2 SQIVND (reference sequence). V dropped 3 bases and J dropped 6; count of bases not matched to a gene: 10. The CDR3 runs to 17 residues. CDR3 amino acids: CASSIGPGGAFNSPLHF. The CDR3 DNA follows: TGTGCCAGTAGTATTGGGCCAGGGGGCGCGTTTAATTCACCCCTCCACTTT. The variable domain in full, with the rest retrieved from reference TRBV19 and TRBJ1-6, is DGGITQSPKYLFRKEGQNVTLSCEQNLNHDAMYWYRQDPGQGLRLIYYSQIVNDFQKGDIAEGYSVSREKKESFPLTVTSAQKNPTAFYLCASSIGPGGAFNSPLHFGNGTRLTVT.

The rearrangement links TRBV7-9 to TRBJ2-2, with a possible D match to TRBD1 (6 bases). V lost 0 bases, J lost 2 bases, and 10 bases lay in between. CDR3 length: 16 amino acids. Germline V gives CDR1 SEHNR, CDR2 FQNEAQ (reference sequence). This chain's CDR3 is CASSLASGTNTGELFF. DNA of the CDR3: TGTGCCAGCAGCTTAGCGTCCGGGACAAACACCGGGGAGCTGTTTTTT.

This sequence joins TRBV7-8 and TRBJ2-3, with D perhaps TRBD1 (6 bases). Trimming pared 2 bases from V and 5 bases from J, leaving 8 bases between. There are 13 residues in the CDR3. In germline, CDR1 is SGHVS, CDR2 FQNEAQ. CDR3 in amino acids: CASSLQQGDTQYF. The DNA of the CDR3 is TGTGCCAGCAGCTTACAACAGGGAGATACGCAGTATTTT.

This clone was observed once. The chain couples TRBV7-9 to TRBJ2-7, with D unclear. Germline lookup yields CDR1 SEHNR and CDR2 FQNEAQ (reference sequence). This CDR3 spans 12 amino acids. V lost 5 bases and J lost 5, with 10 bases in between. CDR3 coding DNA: TGTGCCAGCAGCCACGGTGATCACGAGCAGTACTTC. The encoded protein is CASSHGDHEQYF.

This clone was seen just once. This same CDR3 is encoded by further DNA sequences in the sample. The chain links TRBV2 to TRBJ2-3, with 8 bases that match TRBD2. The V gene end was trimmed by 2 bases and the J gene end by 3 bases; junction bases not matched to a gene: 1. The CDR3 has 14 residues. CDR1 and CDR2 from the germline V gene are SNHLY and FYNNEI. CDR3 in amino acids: CASSETSGTDTQYF. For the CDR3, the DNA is TGTGCCAGCAGTGAAACTAGCGGTACAGATACGCAGTATTTT. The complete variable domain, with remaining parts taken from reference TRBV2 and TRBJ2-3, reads EPEVTQTPSHQVTQMGQEVILRCVPISNHLYFYWYRQILGQKVEFLVSFYNNEISEKSEIFDDQFSVERPDGSNFTLKIRSTKLEDSAMYFCASSETSGTDTQYFGPGTRLTVL.

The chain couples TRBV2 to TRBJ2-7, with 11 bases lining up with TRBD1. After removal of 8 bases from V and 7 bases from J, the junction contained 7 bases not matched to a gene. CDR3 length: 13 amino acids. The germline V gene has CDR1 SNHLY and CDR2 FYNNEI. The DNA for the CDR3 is TGTGCCAGCGGGAGGGACAGGGGGGTTGAGCAGTACTTC. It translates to CASGRDRGVEQYF.

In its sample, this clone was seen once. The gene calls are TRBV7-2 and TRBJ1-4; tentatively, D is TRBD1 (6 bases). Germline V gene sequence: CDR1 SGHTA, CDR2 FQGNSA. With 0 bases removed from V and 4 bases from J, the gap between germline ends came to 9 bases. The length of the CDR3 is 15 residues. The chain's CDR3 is CASSLAGALNEKLFF. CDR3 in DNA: TGTGCCAGCAGCTTAGCGGGGGCCCTTAATGAAAAACTGTTTTTT.

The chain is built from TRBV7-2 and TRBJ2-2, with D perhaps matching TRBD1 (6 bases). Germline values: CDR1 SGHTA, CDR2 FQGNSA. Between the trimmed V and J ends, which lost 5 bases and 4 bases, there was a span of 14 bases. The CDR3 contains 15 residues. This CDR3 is CASSPSIRGTGELFF. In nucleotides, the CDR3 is TGTGCCAGCAGCCCCTCAATCAGGGGCACCGGGGAGCTGTTTTTT.

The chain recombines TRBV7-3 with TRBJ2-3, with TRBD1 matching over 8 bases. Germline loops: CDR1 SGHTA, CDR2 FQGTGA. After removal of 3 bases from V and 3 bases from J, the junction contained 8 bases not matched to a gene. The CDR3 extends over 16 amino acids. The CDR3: CASSLRAGGLTDTQYF. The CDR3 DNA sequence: TGTGCCAGCAGCTTGCGGGCAGGGGGCCTTACAGATACGCAGTATTTT. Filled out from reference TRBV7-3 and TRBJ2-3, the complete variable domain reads GAGVSQTPSNKVTEKGKYVELRCDPISGHTALYWYRQSLGQGPEFLIYFQGTGAADDSGLPNDRFFAVRPEGSVSTLKIQRTERGDSAVYLCASSLRAGGLTDTQYFGPGTRLTVL.